This is a list of T cell receptor beta chains from one sample in a study of blood T cell dynamics during melanoma immunotherapy. Profiling relied on immunoSEQ multiplex PCR, and the TCRdb table lists in-frame clones only, not all of them. The data show approximately 4,500 clones, with more than 60% seen just once and approximately 55% held by the top ten. Sequencing was performed on blood, taken from a patient treated with checkpoint blockade. These receptor sequences come from a human donor with melanoma. Each CDR3 is given with its conserved first and last residue. The D gene is left open where the match is weak. The size entry is marked missing in some rows and otherwise reads once, few, many or a size class.

D	V	J	size	DNA	CDR3
-	TRBV28	TRBJ2-7	-	TGTGCCAGCAGTTCCCCTCAAGGGGCCTACGAGCAGTACTTC	CASSSPQGAYEQYF
-	TRBV7-2	TRBJ1-6	-	TGTGCCAGCAGCTTCCAGGGATCACCCCTCCACTTT	CASSFQGSPLHF
-	TRBV2	TRBJ1-1	-	TGTGCCAGCAACCCCAGGGCAGGGGCAAACACTGAAGCTTTCTTT	CASNPRAGANTEAFF
-	TRBV30	TRBJ1-3	once	TGTGCCTGGAAAAGGGGAGGGACTGGAAACACCATATATTTT	CAWKRGGTGNTIYF
TRBD1	TRBV27	TRBJ1-2	-	TGTGCCAGCAGCCTCACGGGACAGGGGGCTTTTGGCTACACCTTC	CASSLTGQGAFGYTF
-	TRBV5-4	TRBJ1-1	-	TGTGCCAGCAGCTTGGTGGAGGCTCGGGAAGCTTTCTTT	CASSLVEAREAFF
TRBD1	TRBV5-1	TRBJ1-6	-	TGCGCCAGCAGCTTAACAGGGGAGAGGGATTCACCCCTCCACTTT	CASSLTGERDSPLHF
-	TRBV6-6	TRBJ2-7	-	TGTGCCAGCAGTTCCCTAGTAGGGGCTGGCGAGCAGTACTTC	CASSSLVGAGEQYF
-	TRBV11-2	TRBJ2-5	large	TGTGCCAGCAGCTTAGAAGGGGCCACCCAGTACTTC	CASSLEGATQYF
TRBD2	TRBV9	TRBJ2-1	-	TGTGCCAGCAGCGTAGAAGGACTAGCGGGGAATTACAATGAGCAGTTCTTC	CASSVEGLAGNYNEQFF
-	TRBV5-1	TRBJ2-3	once	TGCGCCAGCAGCTTGGTCTCGACCGGGGATACGCAGTATTTT	CASSLVSTGDTQYF
TRBD2	TRBV7-9	TRBJ2-5	-	TGTGCCAGCAGCTTGCCCAGCGGGGGTTCCGAAGAGACCCAGTACTTC	CASSLPSGGSEETQYF
TRBD1	TRBV7-2	TRBJ1-1	-	TGTGCCAGCAGCCGAGAGGGGGCTATAAACACTGAAGCTTTCTTT	CASSREGAINTEAFF
TRBD1	TRBV10-2	TRBJ2-7	medium-sized	TGCGCCAGCGCTATACCGGGACAGAGCTCCTACGAGCAGTACTTC	CASAIPGQSSYEQYF
TRBD2	TRBV9	TRBJ2-3	-	TGTGCCAGCTCATGGGGACTAGCAGGCACAGATACGCAGTATTTT	CASSWGLAGTDTQYF
-	TRBV7-7	TRBJ2-5	-	TGTGCCAGCAGCTTGGGGGCGAGGGGGGGAGCAGAGACCCAGTACTTC	CASSLGARGGAETQYF